What follows describes a single TCR beta chain. It is unclear where the CDR3 begins or ends on the DNA, so no DNA is shown, and the CDR3 is as TCRdb lists it. Each donor supplied approximately 10 milliliters of peripheral blood. Germline CDR1 MNHEY, CDR2 SVGEGT. Inclusive of both ends, the CDR3 amounts to 16 amino acids. A second 7 to 11 cycle PCR used barcoded and J-beta primers. TCRdb itself ran the 5' RACE reads through MiXCR, one entry per CDR3 protein. This sample yields roughly 1,800,000 distinct CDR3 sequences, of which around half are seen a single time; about 2.1% belongs to the top ten. The data are from a study of blood T cells in healthy people across ages.

V and J are TRBV6-2 or TRBV6-3 and TRBJ2-7; the DNA was not used to check the table's D call, TRBD1. The clonotype comes from a woman aged 40 to 50 in good health. The material sequenced was blood. CDR3 in amino acids: CASSYFATGNSYEHYF.